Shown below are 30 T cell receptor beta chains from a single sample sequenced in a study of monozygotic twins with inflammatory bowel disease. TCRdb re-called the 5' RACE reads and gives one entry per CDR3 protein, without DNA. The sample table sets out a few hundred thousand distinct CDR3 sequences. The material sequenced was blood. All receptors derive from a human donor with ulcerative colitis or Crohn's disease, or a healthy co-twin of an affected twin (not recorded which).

CDR3: CASAWDSDTGELFF. The chain carries TRBV12-5 and TRBJ2-2. Germline V lookup: CDR1 LGHNT, CDR2 FRNRAP. The CDR3 is 14 residues long.

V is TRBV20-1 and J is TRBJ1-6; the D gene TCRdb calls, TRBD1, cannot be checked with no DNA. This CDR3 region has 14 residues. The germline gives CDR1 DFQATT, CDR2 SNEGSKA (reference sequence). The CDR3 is CSARERPGNSPLHF.

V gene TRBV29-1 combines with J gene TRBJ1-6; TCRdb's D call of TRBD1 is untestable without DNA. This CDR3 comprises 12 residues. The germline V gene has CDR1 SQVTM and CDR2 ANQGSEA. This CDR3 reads CSTRGMRSPLHF.

The CDR3 loop is CASSRLQAEGFSYEQYF. The gene calls are TRBV4-1 and TRBJ2-7; TCRdb proposes TRBD1, but this gene call is untestable without DNA. The CDR3 has 17 amino acids. Germline CDR1 and CDR2: MGHRA and YSYEKL.

The CDR3 sequence is CASSGGEVGANVLTF. The chain uses TRBV25-1 and TRBJ2-6; without DNA, the TCRdb call of TRBD2 cannot be checked. The CDR3 extends over 15 amino acids. CDR1 and CDR2 from the germline V gene are MGHDK and SYGVNS.

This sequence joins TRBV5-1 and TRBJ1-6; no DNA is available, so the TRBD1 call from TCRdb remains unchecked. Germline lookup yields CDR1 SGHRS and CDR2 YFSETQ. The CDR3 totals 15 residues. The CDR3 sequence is CASSLAGTRDSPLHF. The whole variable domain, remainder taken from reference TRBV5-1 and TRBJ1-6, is KAGVTQTPRYLIKTRGQQVTLSCSPISGHRSVSWYQQTPGQGLQFLFEYFSETQRNKGNFPGRFSGRQFSNSRSEMNVSTLELGDSALYLCASSLAGTRDSPLHFGNGTRLTVT.

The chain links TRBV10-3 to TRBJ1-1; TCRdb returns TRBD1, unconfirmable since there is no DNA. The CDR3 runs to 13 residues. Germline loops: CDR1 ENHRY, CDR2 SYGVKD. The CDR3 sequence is CAISGGQGTEAFF.

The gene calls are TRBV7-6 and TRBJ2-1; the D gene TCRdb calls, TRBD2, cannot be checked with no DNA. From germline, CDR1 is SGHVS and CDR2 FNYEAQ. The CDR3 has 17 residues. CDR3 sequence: CASSRLGRGGSYNEQFF.

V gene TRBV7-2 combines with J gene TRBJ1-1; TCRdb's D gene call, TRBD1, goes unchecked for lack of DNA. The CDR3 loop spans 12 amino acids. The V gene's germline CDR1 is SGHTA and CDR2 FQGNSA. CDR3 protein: CASSYRGPEAFF.

CDR3: CASSRGGAGPGELFF. The V gene is TRBV28, the J gene TRBJ2-2; TCRdb proposes TRBD2, but this gene call is untestable without DNA. Germline values: CDR1 MDHEN, CDR2 SYDVKM. The CDR3 spans 15 residues.

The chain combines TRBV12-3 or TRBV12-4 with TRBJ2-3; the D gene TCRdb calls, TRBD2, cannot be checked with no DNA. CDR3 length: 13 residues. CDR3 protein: CASKKAGEDTQYF.

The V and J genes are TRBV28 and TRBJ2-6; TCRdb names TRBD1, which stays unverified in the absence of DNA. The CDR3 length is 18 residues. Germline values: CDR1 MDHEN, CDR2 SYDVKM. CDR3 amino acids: CASSLMGGAGTGANVLTF.

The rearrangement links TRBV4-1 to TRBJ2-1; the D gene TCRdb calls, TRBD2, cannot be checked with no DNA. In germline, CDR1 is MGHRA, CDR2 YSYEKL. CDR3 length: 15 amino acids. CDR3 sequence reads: CASSQGRGPVNEQFF.

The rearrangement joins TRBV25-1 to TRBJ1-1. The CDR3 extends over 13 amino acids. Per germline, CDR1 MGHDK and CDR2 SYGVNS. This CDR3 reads CASSELGLFEAFF.

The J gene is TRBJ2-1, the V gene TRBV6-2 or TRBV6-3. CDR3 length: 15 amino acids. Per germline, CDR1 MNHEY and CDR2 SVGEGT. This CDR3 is CASSYDGSSYNEQFF.

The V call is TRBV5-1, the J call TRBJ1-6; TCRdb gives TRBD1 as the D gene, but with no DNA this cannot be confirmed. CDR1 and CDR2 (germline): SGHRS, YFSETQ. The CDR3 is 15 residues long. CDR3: CASSKTGDRNSPLHF.

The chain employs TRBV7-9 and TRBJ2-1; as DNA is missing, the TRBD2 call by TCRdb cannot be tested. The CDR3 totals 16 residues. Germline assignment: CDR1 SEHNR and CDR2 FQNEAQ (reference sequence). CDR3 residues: CASSPTWRGGDNEQFF.

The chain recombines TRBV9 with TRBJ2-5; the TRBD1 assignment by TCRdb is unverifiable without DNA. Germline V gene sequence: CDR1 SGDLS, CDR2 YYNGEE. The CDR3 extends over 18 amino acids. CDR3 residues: CASSVEGGRGGPQETQYF.

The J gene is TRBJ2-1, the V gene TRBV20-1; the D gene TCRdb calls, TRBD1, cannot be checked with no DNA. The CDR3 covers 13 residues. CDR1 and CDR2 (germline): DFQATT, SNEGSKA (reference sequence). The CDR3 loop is CSASRPGGHEQFF.

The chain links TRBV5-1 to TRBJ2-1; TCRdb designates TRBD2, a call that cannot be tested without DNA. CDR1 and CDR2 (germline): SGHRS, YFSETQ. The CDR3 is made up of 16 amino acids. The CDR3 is CASSIGTRPEYNEQFF.

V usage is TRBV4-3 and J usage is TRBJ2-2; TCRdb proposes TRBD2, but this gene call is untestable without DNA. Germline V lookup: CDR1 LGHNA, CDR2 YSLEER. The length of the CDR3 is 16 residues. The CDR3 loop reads CASSPGTSGVTGELFF.

The CDR3 sequence: CASSFKRELFF. The J gene is TRBJ2-2, the V gene TRBV12-3 or TRBV12-4. The CDR3 extends over 11 amino acids.

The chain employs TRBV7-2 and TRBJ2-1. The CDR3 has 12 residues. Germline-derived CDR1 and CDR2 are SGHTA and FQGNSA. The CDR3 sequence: CASSLGLGEQFF.

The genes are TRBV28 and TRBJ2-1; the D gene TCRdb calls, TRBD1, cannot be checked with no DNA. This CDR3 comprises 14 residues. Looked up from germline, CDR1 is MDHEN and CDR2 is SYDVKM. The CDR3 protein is CASNAPPPYNEQFF. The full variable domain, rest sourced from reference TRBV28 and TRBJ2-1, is DVKVTQSSRYLVKRTGEKVFLECVQDMDHENMFWYRQDPGLGLRLIYFSYDVKMKEKGDIPEGYSVSREKKERFSLILESASTNQTSMYLCASNAPPPYNEQFFGPGTRLTVL.

The CDR3 loop reads CAISGRNRQETQYF. The chain combines TRBV10-3 with TRBJ2-5. CDR3 length equals 14 residues. Germline V lookup: CDR1 ENHRY, CDR2 SYGVKD.

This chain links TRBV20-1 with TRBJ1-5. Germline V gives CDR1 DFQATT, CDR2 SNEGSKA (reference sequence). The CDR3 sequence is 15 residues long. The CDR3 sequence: CSAREIGYGGQPQHF.

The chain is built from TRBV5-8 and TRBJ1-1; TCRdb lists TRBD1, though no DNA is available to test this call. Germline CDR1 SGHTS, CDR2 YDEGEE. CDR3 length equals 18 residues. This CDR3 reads CASSLRVVGTFSNTEAFF.

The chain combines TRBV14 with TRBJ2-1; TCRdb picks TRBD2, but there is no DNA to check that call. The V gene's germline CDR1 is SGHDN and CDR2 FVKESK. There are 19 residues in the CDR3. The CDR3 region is CASSQAQGTSGKVHNEQFF.

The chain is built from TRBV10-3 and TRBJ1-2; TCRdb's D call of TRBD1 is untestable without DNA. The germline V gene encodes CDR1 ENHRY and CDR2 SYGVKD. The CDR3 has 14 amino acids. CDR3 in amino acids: CAISERQGAYGYTF.

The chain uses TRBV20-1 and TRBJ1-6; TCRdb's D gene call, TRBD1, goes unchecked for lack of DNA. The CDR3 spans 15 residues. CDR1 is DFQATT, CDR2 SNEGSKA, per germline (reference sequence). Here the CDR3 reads CSASLQGARNSPLHF.